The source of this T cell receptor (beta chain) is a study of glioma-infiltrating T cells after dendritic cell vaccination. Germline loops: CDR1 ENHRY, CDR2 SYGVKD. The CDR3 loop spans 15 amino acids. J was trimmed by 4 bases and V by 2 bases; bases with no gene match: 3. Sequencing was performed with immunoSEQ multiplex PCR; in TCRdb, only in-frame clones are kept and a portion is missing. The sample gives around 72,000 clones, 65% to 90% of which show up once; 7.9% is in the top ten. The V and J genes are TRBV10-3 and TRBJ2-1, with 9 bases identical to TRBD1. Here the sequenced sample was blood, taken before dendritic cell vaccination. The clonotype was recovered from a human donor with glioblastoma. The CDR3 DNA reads TGTGCCATCAGTGAGAAGACAGGGGGATACAATGAGCAGTTCTTC. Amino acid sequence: CAISEKTGGYNEQFF.